The source of this T cell receptor beta chain is a study of shared clonotypes between healthy human individuals. Trimming shortened V by 8 bases and J by 1 base, and 29 bases separated the two germline ends. Germline V lookup: CDR1 SQVTM, CDR2 ANQGSEA. The CDR3 has 18 amino acids. General study results and limits: Owing to a small donor count, the genetic and exposure-history diversity represented was limited.

Profiled with immunoSEQ multiplex PCR; TCRdb holds only in-frame clones, not every one. The sample includes a few million clones, more than 80% of them seen just once. Donors had no recently reported acute infections or vaccinations and were HIV-negative. For this clone: Its antigen is not known.

The genes are TRBV29-1 and TRBJ1-1; D is undetermined. The clonotype originates from a man younger than 35 in good health. Some clones in this sample may be carry-over from other donors' samples. The sequenced sample was naive CD4+ T cells from PBMCs. Subset indicated: CD45RA+ positively selected. The CDR3 nucleotides read TGCAGCACCCCGGGTTCGGGGTCGGATGGTGGGCCGAACACTGAAGCTTTCTTT. Translated, it gives CSTPGSGSDGGPNTEAFF.